This TCR beta chain emerged from a study of T cell clonality in common variable immunodeficiency. Findings of the study overall: Shared TCRbeta clones were fewer between CVID subjects than controls. Links between repertoire features and CVID complications were heterogeneity-limited.

Clones were sequenced by immunoSEQ multiplex PCR, and TCRdb holds only the in-frame ones, with some missing. This sample has 30,000 to 45,000 clones, each found more than once. Trimming took 6 bases from V and 1 from J, leaving 10 bases between them. The CDR3 consists of 14 residues. CDR1 and CDR2 (germline): WNHNN, SYGVQD (reference sequence). This clone was seen many times. Its antigen is currently unknown. The CDR3 extends 3 residues past the end of the read, so its final part is completed from the germline J gene. The V and J genes are TRBV10-1 and TRBJ1-5, with TRBD1 as a possible D gene (6 bases). The sequence was collected from a person between 18 and 75 years old in good health. What was sequenced was peripheral blood mononuclear cells. Partial CDR3 DNA: TGCGCCAGCAGGGTACAGGGAAGCAATCAGCCC. It is translated as CASRVQGSNQP. The CDR3 reads in full as CASRVQGSNQPQHF.